One sample yielded the 10 T cell receptor beta chains listed below, sequenced in a study of technical replicates of blood from a handful of donors. The assay was immunoSEQ multiplex PCR, and TCRdb's table has in-frame clones only and misses some. The data hold about 62,000 clones, with over 85% observed a single time. Input material: PBMCs. Receptors were obtained from a human donor in good health. Some clones in this sample may be carry-over from other donors' samples.

This clone was counted once. This sequence joins TRBV18 and TRBJ2-5; a possible D gene is TRBD1 (6 bases). The V end lost 1 base, the J end lost 3 bases, and 9 bases lay between the germline ends. The CDR3 has 14 residues. Per the germline V gene, CDR1 is KGHSH and CDR2 is LQKENI. The CDR3 region is CASSPRDTEETQYF. The CDR3 bases are TGTGCCAGCTCACCACGGGACACAGAAGAGACCCAGTACTTC.

This clone was recorded a few times. Here the CDR3 DNA reads TGTGCCAGCAGCCGTCCAGGGCCCACTGAAGCTTTCTTT. Residues: CASSRPGPTEAFF. V gene TRBV7-2 combines with J gene TRBJ1-1; possible D gene TRBD1, 5 bases. V was shortened by 5 bases and J by 4 bases, with 11 bases between the two germline ends. This CDR3 spans 13 amino acids. The germline V gene has CDR1 SGHTA and CDR2 FQGNSA.

This clone came up once. The chain employs TRBV10-3 and TRBJ2-7; tentatively, D is TRBD2 (5 bases). V was cut by 0 bases and J by 5 bases, with 11 bases left in between. The CDR3 consists of 14 residues. Per the germline V gene, CDR1 is ENHRY and CDR2 is SYGVKD. The chain's CDR3 is CAISESGPGDEQYF. CDR3 DNA sequence: TGTGCCATCAGTGAGTCGGGCCCCGGGGACGAGCAGTACTTC.

For this clone: The junction departs from germline at one end; a sequencing error may be responsible. The chain is built from TRBV29-1 and TRBJ1-2; 11 bases match TRBD1. Germline-derived CDR1 and CDR2 are SQVTM and ANQGSEA. The length of the CDR3 is 13 residues. CDR3 in DNA: TGCAGCGTAGAAGGACAGGGGGCGGGCGGCTACACCTTC. Residues: CSVEGQGAGGYTF. Combining the CDR3 with reference TRBV29-1 and TRBJ1-2 gives the whole variable domain SAVISQKPSRDICQRGTSLTIQCQVDSQVTMMFWYRQQPGQSLTLIATANQGSEATYESGFVIDKFPISRPNLTFSTLTVSNMSPEDSSIYLCSVEGQGAGGYTFGSGTRLTVV.

This clone has a single count. The chain combines TRBV7-9 with TRBJ2-1; 10 bases agree with TRBD2. The CDR3 spans 15 residues. Germline V lookup: CDR1 SEHNR, CDR2 FQNEAQ (reference sequence). Trimming removed 3 bases from V and 8 bases from J; junction bases left unmatched: 7. CDR3 sequence: CASSFWTSGYDEQFF. CDR3 DNA sequence: TGTGCCAGCAGCTTTTGGACTAGCGGTTACGATGAGCAGTTCTTC.

The rearrangement joins TRBV7-9 to TRBJ1-1; 7 positions match TRBD1. Germline CDR1 is SEHNR and CDR2 is FQNEAQ (reference sequence). The length of the CDR3 is 14 residues. Losses at the gene ends were 5 bases for V and 4 bases for J; bases not matched to a gene: 7. The CDR3 DNA reads TGTGCCAGCAGCCCTGACAGGGATCGCACTGAAGCTTTCTTT. It encodes CASSPDRDRTEAFF.

Regarding this clone: Other nucleotide sequences in the sample specify the same CDR3. The gene calls are TRBV15 and TRBJ2-7, with TRBD1 matching over 9 bases. This CDR3 comprises 13 residues. Germline CDR1 LNHNV, CDR2 YYDKDF (reference sequence). Losses at the gene ends were 3 bases for V and 4 bases for J; bases not matched to a gene: 1. CDR3 in DNA: TGTGCCACCAGCAGGGACAGGGGTTACGAGCAGTACTTC. The encoded protein is CATSRDRGYEQYF.

V gene TRBV6-5 combines with J gene TRBJ2-3; a weak D match, TRBD2 (5 bases). This CDR3 spans 14 amino acids. The V end lost 4 bases, the J end lost 7 bases, and 15 bases lay between the germline ends. Germline V gives CDR1 MNHEY, CDR2 SVGAGI. This CDR3 is CASSSPGGLNTQYF. CDR3 DNA: TGTGCCAGCAGTTCCCCGGGCGGGCTAAATACGCAGTATTTT.

The gene calls are TRBV29-1 and TRBJ2-7, with TRBD2 identical over 7 bases. The CDR3 sequence is 14 residues long. Germline V CDR1 and CDR2: SQVTM, ANQGSEA. J was trimmed by 4 bases and V by 5 bases; bases with no gene match: 11. The CDR3 DNA is TGCAGCGTTCTATTAGCGGGCTATGGGTACGAGCAGTACTTC. Protein sequence: CSVLLAGYGYEQYF.

The CDR3 region is CASSQTQRGFGETQYF. The DNA of the CDR3 is TGCGCCAGCAGCCAAACCCAGCGGGGGTTCGGGGAGACCCAGTACTTC. The V and J genes are TRBV4-1 and TRBJ2-5; TRBD2 agrees at 8 bases. Germline V gives CDR1 MGHRA, CDR2 YSYEKL. V was pared by 2 bases and J by 5 bases, with 10 bases of the junction left unmatched. The CDR3 extends over 16 amino acids.